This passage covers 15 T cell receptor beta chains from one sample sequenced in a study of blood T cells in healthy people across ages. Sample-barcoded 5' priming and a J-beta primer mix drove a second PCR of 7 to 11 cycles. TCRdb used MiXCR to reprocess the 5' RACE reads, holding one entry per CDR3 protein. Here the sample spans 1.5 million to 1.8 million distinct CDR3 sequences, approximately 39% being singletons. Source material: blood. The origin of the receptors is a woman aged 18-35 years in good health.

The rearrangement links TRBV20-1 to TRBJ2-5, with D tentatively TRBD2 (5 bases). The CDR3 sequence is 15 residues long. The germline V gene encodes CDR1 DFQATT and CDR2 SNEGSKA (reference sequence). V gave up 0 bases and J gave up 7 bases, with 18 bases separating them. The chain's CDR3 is CSAREVPGGLWTQYF. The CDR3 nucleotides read TGCAGTGCTAGAGAGGTCCCGGGCGGGTTATGGACCCAGTACTTC.

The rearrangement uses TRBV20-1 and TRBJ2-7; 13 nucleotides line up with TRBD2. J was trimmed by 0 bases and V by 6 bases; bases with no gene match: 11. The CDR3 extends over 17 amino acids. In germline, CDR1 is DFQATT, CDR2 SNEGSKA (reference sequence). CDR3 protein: CSALPTSGRKTSYEQYF. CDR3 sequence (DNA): TGCAGTGCCCTACCGACTAGCGGGAGGAAGACCTCCTACGAGCAGTACTTC.

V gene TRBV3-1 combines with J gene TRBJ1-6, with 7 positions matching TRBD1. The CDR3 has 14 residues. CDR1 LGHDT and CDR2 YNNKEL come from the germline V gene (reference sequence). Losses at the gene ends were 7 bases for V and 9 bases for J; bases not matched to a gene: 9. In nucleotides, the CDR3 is TGTGCCAGCAACAGGGGCCCAAGGGGTTCACCCCTCCACTTT. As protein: CASNRGPRGSPLHF.

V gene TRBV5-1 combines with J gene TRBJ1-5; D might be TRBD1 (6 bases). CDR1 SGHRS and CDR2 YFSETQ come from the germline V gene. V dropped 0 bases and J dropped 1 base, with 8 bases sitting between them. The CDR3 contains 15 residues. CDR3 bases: TGCGCCAGCAGCTTGGCCCAGGGGAGCAATCAGCCCCAGCATTTT. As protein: CASSLAQGSNQPQHF.

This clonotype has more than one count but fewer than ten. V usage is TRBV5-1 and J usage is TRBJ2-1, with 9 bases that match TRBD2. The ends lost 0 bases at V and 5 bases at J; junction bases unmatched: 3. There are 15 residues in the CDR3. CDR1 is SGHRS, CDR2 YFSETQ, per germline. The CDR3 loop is CASSLDLAGNNEQFF. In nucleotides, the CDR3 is TGCGCCAGCAGCTTGGATCTAGCGGGAAACAATGAGCAGTTCTTC. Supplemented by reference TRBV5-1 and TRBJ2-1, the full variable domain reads KAGVTQTPRYLIKTRGQQVTLSCSPISGHRSVSWYQQTPGQGLQFLFEYFSETQRNKGNFPGRFSGRQFSNSRSEMNVSTLELGDSALYLCASSLDLAGNNEQFFGPGTRLTVL.

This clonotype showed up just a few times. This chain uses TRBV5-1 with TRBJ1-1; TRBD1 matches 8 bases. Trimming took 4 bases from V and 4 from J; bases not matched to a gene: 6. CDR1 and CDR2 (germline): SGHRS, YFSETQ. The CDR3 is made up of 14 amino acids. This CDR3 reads CASSASTGGTEAFF. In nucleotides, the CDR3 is TGCGCCAGCAGCGCATCAACAGGGGGCACTGAAGCTTTCTTT.

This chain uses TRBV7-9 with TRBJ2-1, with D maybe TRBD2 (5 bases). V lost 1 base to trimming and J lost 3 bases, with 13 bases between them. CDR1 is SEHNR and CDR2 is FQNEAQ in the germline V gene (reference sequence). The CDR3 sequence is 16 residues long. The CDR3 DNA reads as TGTGCCAGCAGCTTAGTCCAGGCGGGTGTCTACAATGAGCAGTTCTTC. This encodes CASSLVQAGVYNEQFF.

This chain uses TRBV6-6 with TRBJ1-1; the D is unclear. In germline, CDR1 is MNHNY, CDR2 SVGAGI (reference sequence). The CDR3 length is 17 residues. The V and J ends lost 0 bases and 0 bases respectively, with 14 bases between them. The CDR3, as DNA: TGTGCCAGCAGTTACTCCCTGAAGCCGAGGATGAACACTGAAGCTTTCTTT. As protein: CASSYSLKPRMNTEAFF.

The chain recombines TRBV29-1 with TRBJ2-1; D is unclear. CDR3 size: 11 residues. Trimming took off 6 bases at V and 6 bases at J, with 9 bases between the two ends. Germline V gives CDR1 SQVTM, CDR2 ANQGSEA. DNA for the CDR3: TGCAGCGTCGCCCCCATCAATGAGCAGTTCTTC. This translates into CSVAPINEQFF.

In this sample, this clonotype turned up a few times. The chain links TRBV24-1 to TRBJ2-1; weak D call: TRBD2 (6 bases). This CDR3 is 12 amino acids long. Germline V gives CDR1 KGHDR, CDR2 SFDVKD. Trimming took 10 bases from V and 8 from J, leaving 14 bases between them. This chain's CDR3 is CATAGYLDEQFF. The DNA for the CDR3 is TGTGCCACGGCGGGGTATTTGGATGAGCAGTTCTTC.

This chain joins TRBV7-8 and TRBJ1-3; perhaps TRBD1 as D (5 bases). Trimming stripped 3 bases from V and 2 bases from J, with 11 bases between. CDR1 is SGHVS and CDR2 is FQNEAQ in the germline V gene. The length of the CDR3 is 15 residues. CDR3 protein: CASSLDGTPGNTIYF. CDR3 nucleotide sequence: TGTGCCAGCAGCTTGGATGGGACTCCTGGAAACACCATATATTTT.

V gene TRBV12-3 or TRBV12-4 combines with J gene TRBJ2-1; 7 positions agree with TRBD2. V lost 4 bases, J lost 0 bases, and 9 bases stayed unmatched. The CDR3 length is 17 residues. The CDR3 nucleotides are TGTGCCAGCAGTTCGCCCCCACTAGCGAACTCCTACAATGAGCAGTTCTTC. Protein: CASSSPPLANSYNEQFF.

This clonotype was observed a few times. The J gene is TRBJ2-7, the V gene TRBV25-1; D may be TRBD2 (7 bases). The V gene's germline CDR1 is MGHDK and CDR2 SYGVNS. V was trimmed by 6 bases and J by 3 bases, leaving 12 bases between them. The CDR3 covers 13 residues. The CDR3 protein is CASRWGGNYEQYF. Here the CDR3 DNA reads TGTGCCAGCAGATGGGGGGGCAACTACGAGCAGTACTTC.

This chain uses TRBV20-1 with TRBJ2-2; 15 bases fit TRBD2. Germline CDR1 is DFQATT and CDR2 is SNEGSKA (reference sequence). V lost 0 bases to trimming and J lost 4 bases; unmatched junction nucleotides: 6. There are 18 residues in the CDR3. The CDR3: CSAREPGTSGRRTGELFF. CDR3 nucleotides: TGCAGTGCTAGAGAACCCGGGACTAGCGGGAGGCGCACCGGGGAGCTGTTTTTT.

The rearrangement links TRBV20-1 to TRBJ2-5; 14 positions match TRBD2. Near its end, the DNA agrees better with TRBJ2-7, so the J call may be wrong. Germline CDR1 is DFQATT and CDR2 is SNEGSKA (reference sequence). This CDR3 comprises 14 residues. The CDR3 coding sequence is TGCAGTGCCATCCGGACTAGCGGGAGGACCGAGCAGTACTTC. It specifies CSAIRTSGRTEQYF.